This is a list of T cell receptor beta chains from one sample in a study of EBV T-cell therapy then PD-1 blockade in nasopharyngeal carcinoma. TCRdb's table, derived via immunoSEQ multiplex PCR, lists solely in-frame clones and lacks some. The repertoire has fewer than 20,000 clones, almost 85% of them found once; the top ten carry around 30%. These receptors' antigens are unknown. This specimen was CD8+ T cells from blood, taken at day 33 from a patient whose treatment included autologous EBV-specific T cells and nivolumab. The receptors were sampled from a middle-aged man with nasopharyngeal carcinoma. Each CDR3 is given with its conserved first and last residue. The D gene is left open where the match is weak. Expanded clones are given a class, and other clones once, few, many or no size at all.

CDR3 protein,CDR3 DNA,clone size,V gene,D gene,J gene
CASSLRGTGYEQYF,TGTGCCAGCAGCTTGCGGGGGACAGGGTACGAGCAGTACTTC,.,TRBV5-4,TRBD1,TRBJ2-7
CARGQGNQPQHF,TGTGCCAGGGGACAGGGCAATCAGCCCCAGCATTTT,.,TRBV2,TRBD1,TRBJ1-5
CASEDRGQQYF,TGTGCCAGCGAGGACAGGGGGCAGCAGTACTTC,.,TRBV7-8,TRBD1,TRBJ2-7
CASSSTESYEQYF,TGCGCCAGCAGCAGCACAGAGTCCTACGAGCAGTACTTC,.,TRBV4-3,.,TRBJ2-7
CASSYGGQADGYTF,TGTGCCAGCAGTTACGGGGGACAGGCGGATGGCTACACCTTC,.,TRBV6-5,TRBD1,TRBJ1-2
CSVETRNYGYTF,TGCAGCGTTGAAACGCGAAACTATGGCTACACCTTC,.,TRBV29-1,.,TRBJ1-2
CASSGTASFSYYEQYF,TGTGCCAGTAGCGGGACAGCCTCATTCTCCTACTACGAGCAGTACTTC,.,TRBV19,TRBD1,TRBJ2-7
CASSFNAGTGVHEQYF,TGTGCCAGCAGCTTTAACGCCGGGACAGGAGTGCACGAGCAGTACTTC,.,TRBV7-6,TRBD1,TRBJ2-7
CASSLAARQETQYF,TGTGCCAGCAGCTTAGCAGCGCGCCAAGAGACCCAGTACTTC,.,TRBV7-9,.,TRBJ2-5
CASSPGQLEETQYF,TGCGCCAGCAGTCCGGGACAGCTTGAAGAGACCCAGTACTTC,.,TRBV23-1,TRBD1,TRBJ2-5
CASSLYGGNEQYF,TGTGCCAGCAGTTTATATGGGGGAAACGAGCAGTACTTC,.,TRBV27,.,TRBJ2-7
CASKGGISTGELFF,TGTGCCAGCAAGGGCGGTATATCCACCGGGGAGCTGTTTTTT,.,TRBV9,.,TRBJ2-2
CASSPPWGQQETQYF,TGTGCCAGCAGCCCACCGTGGGGGCAGCAAGAGACCCAGTACTTC,.,TRBV7-9,.,TRBJ2-5
CASSSPPGTNSPLHF,TGTGCCAGCAGCTCACCCCCGGGGACGAATTCACCCCTCCACTTT,.,TRBV7-9,.,TRBJ1-6
CASSHFARTTRGLAKNIQYF,TGCGCCAGCAGTCATTTTGCCAGGACAACAAGGGGCTTAGCCAAAAACATTCAGTACTTC,.,TRBV23-1,.,TRBJ2-4
CASSLAGGYSPLHF,TGTGCCAGCAGCTTAGCTGGGGGGTATTCACCCCTCCACTTT,once,TRBV7-9,.,TRBJ1-6
CASSRGGTEAFF,TGTGCCAGCAGCCGAGGTGGCACTGAAGCTTTCTTT,.,TRBV13,.,TRBJ1-1
CASSQDFRWTDTQYF,TGCGCCAGCAGCCAAGATTTCAGGTGGACAGATACGCAGTATTTT,.,TRBV4-3,.,TRBJ2-3
CASSLGGEQYF,TGTGCCAGCAGTTTAGGCGGGGAGCAGTACTTC,few,TRBV27,.,TRBJ2-7
CATSGRRDTGELFF,TGTGCCACCAGTGGAAGGCGGGACACCGGGGAGCTGTTTTTT,few,TRBV24-1,.,TRBJ2-2
CASSLNGFYGYTF,TGTGCCAGCAGCTTGAATGGATTCTATGGCTACACCTTC,.,TRBV5-4,.,TRBJ1-2
CAISRGHSNTEAFF,TGTGCCATCAGCCGGGGACATTCGAACACTGAAGCTTTCTTT,.,TRBV10-3,.,TRBJ1-1
CATHPYRGLNTEAFF,TGTGCCACCCACCCGTACCGCGGCTTGAACACTGAAGCTTTCTTT,.,TRBV6-6,.,TRBJ1-1
CASSARNSYNSPLHF,TGTGCCAGCAGTGCCCGAAACTCCTATAATTCACCCCTCCACTTT,.,TRBV27,.,TRBJ1-6
CASSPLAGWGEQFF,TGTGCCAGCAGCCCACTAGCGGGGTGGGGTGAGCAGTTCTTC,.,TRBV7-6,TRBD2,TRBJ2-1
CASSIRDRQETQYF,TGTGCCAGTAGTATCCGTGACAGGCAAGAGACCCAGTACTTC,.,TRBV19,.,TRBJ2-5
CATSSDWAGELFF,TGTGCCACCAGCAGTGACTGGGCCGGGGAGCTGTTTTTT,once,TRBV15,.,TRBJ2-2
CASSQGGRGWYNEQFF,TGTGCCAGCAGCCAAGGCGGGCGGGGCTGGTACAATGAGCAGTTCTTC,once,TRBV3-1/TRBV3-2,.,TRBJ2-1
CSVLSGSNTEAFF,TGCAGCGTCTTATCGGGTTCAAACACTGAAGCTTTCTTT,.,TRBV29-1,.,TRBJ1-1
CASSYGGNTEAFF,TGTGCCAGCAGTTACGGTGGGAACACTGAAGCTTTCTTT,.,TRBV6-5,.,TRBJ1-1
CASSLIRLSNTEAFF,TGTGCCAGCAGCTTAATTCGGCTTTCGAACACTGAAGCTTTCTTT,once,TRBV7-3,.,TRBJ1-1
CASAPWRGDTEAFF,TGTGCCAGCGCCCCATGGCGTGGGGACACTGAAGCTTTCTTT,.,TRBV7-2,.,TRBJ1-1
CASSYSTGEVEQYF,TGTGCCAGCAGTTACTCGACAGGGGAGGTCGAGCAGTACTTC,.,TRBV6-5,TRBD1,TRBJ2-7
CASSRDISSETQYF,TGTGCCAGCAGCCGGGACATAAGTTCAGAGACCCAGTACTTC,.,TRBV6-5,.,TRBJ2-5
CASSAFTDTQYF,TGTGCCAGCAGCGCCTTCACAGATACGCAGTATTTT,once,TRBV9,.,TRBJ2-3
CASGRAGNIQYF,TGTGCCAGCGGGCGTGCTGGGAACATTCAGTACTTC,.,TRBV27,.,TRBJ2-4
CSVSQGGPNQPQHF,TGCAGCGTAAGTCAGGGTGGCCCCAATCAGCCCCAGCATTTT,once,TRBV29-1,.,TRBJ1-5
CASSYRLTDTQYF,TGCGCCAGCAGCTACCGATTGACAGATACGCAGTATTTT,.,TRBV5-1,.,TRBJ2-3
CASSQDGGSDTQYF,TGCGCCAGCAGCCAAGATGGGGGGTCAGATACGCAGTATTTT,.,TRBV4-1,.,TRBJ2-3
CASRAEASRNSPLHF,TGTGCCAGCAGAGCGGAGGCTTCAAGGAATTCACCCCTCCACTTT,.,TRBV7-8,.,TRBJ1-6
CASSVMLGETQYF,TGTGCCAGCAGCGTTATGCTCGGTGAGACCCAGTACTTC,few,TRBV9,.,TRBJ2-5
CASSQGKGSLYEQYF,TGTGCCAGCAGCCAGGGGAAGGGATCCCTTTACGAGCAGTACTTC,.,TRBV6-2/TRBV6-3,.,TRBJ2-7
CASSRMTVSNNSPLHF,TGTGCCAGTAGCCGAATGACAGTTTCGAATAATTCACCCCTCCACTTT,.,TRBV19,.,TRBJ1-6
CASSLTRDRPYNEQFF,TGTGCCAGCAGCCTAACAAGGGACAGACCCTACAATGAGCAGTTCTTC,.,TRBV7-3,TRBD1,TRBJ2-1
CASSWGGRTSTDTQYF,TGTGCCAGTAGTTGGGGAGGCCGAACAAGCACAGATACGCAGTATTTT,.,TRBV19,.,TRBJ2-3
CASSLYGRIGTRSQPQHF,TGTGCCAGCAGTTTATATGGTAGAATCGGGACGCGGAGTCAGCCCCAGCATTTT,once,TRBV27,.,TRBJ1-5
CASSYPYEAFF,TGTGCCAGCAGTTACCCGTATGAAGCTTTCTTT,few,TRBV6-2/TRBV6-3,.,TRBJ1-1
CASSVSSGGARDEQFF,TGTGCCAGCAGTGTATCGAGCGGGGGGGCTCGGGATGAGCAGTTCTTC,.,TRBV6-4,TRBD2,TRBJ2-1
CASSYSNPLGGYTF,TGTGCCAGCAGTTACTCGAACCCCCTTGGGGGCTACACCTTC,.,TRBV6-2/TRBV6-3,.,TRBJ1-2
CASSVEGWTEAFF,TGTGCCAGCAGTGTTGAGGGGTGGACTGAAGCTTTCTTT,.,TRBV6-4,.,TRBJ1-1
CASSSHPAVAKNIQYF,TGTGCCAGCAGCTCGCACCCAGCGGTGGCCAAAAACATTCAGTACTTC,.,TRBV6-6,.,TRBJ2-4
CATSDLNRVSGELFF,TGTGCCACCAGTGATTTGAACAGGGTCTCCGGGGAGCTGTTTTTT,once,TRBV24-1,.,TRBJ2-2
CASSQDFGDRRLSNQPQHF,TGTGCCAGCAGCCAAGATTTCGGAGACAGGAGACTTAGCAATCAGCCCCAGCATTTT,.,TRBV3-1/TRBV3-2,.,TRBJ1-5